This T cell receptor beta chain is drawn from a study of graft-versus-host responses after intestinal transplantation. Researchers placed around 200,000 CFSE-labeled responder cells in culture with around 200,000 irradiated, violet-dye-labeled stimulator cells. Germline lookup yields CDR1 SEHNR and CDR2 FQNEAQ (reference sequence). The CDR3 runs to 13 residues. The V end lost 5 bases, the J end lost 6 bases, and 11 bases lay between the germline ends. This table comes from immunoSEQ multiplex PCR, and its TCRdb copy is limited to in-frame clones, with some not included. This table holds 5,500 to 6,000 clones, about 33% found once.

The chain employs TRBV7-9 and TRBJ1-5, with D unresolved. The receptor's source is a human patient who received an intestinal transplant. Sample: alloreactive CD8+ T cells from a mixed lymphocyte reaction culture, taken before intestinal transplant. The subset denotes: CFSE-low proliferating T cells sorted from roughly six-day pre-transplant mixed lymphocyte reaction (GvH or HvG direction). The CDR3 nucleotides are TGTGCCAGCAGCCGAGGTGGTTTTCAGCCCCAGCATTTT. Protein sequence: CASSRGGFQPQHF.